This is a list of T cell receptor beta chains from one sample in a study of OX40 agonist ivuxolimab in advanced cancers. Measured with immunoSEQ multiplex PCR; TCRdb has only the in-frame clones, and not every one. Among tens of thousands of clones listed, 80% to 85% were seen once. The source was CD4+ or CD8+ T cells sorted from blood, collected in a trial of the OX40 agonist ivuxolimab. Source of these receptors: an adult with an advanced solid tumor such as melanoma, head and neck, liver or kidney cancer. CDR3s include the opening cysteine and the closing phenylalanine or tryptophan. Each record gives: J gene, D gene, V gene, CDR3 length, clone size, CDR3 protein, CDR3 DNA. A D gene is named only where the DNA matches it firmly. Some rows mark clone size as missing; the rest say once, few, many or name a class of expanded clone.

j_call: TRBJ2-1; d_call: TRBD2; v_call: TRBV11-3; cdr3_length: 16; clone_size: .; cdr3_aa: CASSPIGTSGRDEQFF; cdr3_nt: TGTGCCAGCAGCCCTATTGGGACTAGCGGGAGAGATGAGCAGTTCTTC
j_call: TRBJ2-5; d_call: .; v_call: TRBV7-7; cdr3_length: 12; clone_size: .; cdr3_aa: CASGPNQETQYF; cdr3_nt: TGTGCCAGCGGACCCAACCAGGAGACCCAGTACTTC
j_call: TRBJ2-3; d_call: TRBD2; v_call: TRBV11-1; cdr3_length: 15; clone_size: once; cdr3_aa: CASSATSGGVNTQYF; cdr3_nt: TGTGCCAGCAGCGCAACTAGCGGGGGCGTCAATACGCAGTATTTT
j_call: TRBJ1-4; d_call: TRBD1; v_call: TRBV18; cdr3_length: 18; clone_size: .; cdr3_aa: CASSPKLGQGEANEKLFF; cdr3_nt: TGTGCCAGCTCACCCAAACTAGGACAGGGGGAAGCTAATGAAAAACTGTTTTTT
j_call: TRBJ1-5; d_call: .; v_call: TRBV7-2; cdr3_length: 14; clone_size: .; cdr3_aa: CASSLGSPGQPQHF; cdr3_nt: TGTGCCAGCAGCTTAGGATCCCCGGGTCAGCCCCAGCATTTT
j_call: TRBJ2-2; d_call: .; v_call: TRBV7-8; cdr3_length: 15; clone_size: .; cdr3_aa: CASSLVGGSAGELFF; cdr3_nt: TGTGCCAGCAGCTTAGTCGGGGGTAGCGCCGGGGAGCTGTTTTTT
j_call: TRBJ2-7; d_call: .; v_call: TRBV7-2; cdr3_length: 13; clone_size: .; cdr3_aa: CASRLDISYEQYF; cdr3_nt: TGTGCCAGCAGACTGGACATTTCCTACGAGCAGTACTTC
j_call: TRBJ2-5; d_call: .; v_call: TRBV5-2; cdr3_length: 16; clone_size: once; cdr3_aa: CASSQGGGGAEETQYF; cdr3_nt: TGCGCCAGCAGCCAAGGCGGCGGGGGGGCCGAAGAGACCCAGTACTTC
j_call: TRBJ2-3; d_call: TRBD1; v_call: TRBV18; cdr3_length: 14; clone_size: .; cdr3_aa: CASKGQSSTDTQYF; cdr3_nt: TGTGCCAGCAAGGGACAGTCGAGCACAGATACGCAGTATTTT
j_call: TRBJ1-6; d_call: .; v_call: TRBV28; cdr3_length: 12; clone_size: .; cdr3_aa: CASSVGNSPLHF; cdr3_nt: TGTGCCAGCAGCGTAGGAAATTCACCCCTCCACTTT
j_call: TRBJ2-7; d_call: TRBD2; v_call: TRBV18; cdr3_length: 14; clone_size: .; cdr3_aa: CASSPTSGSVEQYF; cdr3_nt: TGTGCCAGCTCACCGACTAGCGGGAGTGTCGAGCAGTACTTC
j_call: TRBJ2-2; d_call: TRBD1; v_call: TRBV30; cdr3_length: 15; clone_size: .; cdr3_aa: CAWEGGTGVTGELFF; cdr3_nt: TGTGCCTGGGAGGGTGGGACAGGGGTCACCGGGGAGCTGTTTTTT
j_call: TRBJ2-1; d_call: .; v_call: TRBV7-7; cdr3_length: 13; clone_size: once; cdr3_aa: CASSLGTSGEQFF; cdr3_nt: TGTGCCAGCAGCTTAGGGACAAGCGGGGAGCAGTTCTTC
j_call: TRBJ1-2; d_call: .; v_call: TRBV6-5; cdr3_length: 16; clone_size: .; cdr3_aa: CASSYDRGPLAYGYTF; cdr3_nt: TGTGCCAGCAGTTACGATCGGGGTCCCCTGGCCTATGGCTACACCTTC
j_call: TRBJ2-2; d_call: TRBD1; v_call: TRBV5-4; cdr3_length: 15; clone_size: few; cdr3_aa: CASSSGTGGTGELFF; cdr3_nt: TGTGCCAGCAGCTCGGGGACAGGGGGAACCGGGGAGCTGTTTTTT
j_call: TRBJ2-6; d_call: .; v_call: TRBV5-8; cdr3_length: 16; clone_size: .; cdr3_aa: CASSPGRSSGANVLTF; cdr3_nt: TGTGCCAGCAGCCCGGGGAGGAGCTCTGGGGCCAACGTCCTGACTTTC
j_call: TRBJ1-2; d_call: .; v_call: TRBV6-1; cdr3_length: 14; clone_size: .; cdr3_aa: CASSSEVAHYGYTF; cdr3_nt: TGTGCCAGCAGCAGCGAGGTGGCTCACTATGGCTACACCTTC
j_call: TRBJ1-1; d_call: .; v_call: TRBV10-3; cdr3_length: 14; clone_size: .; cdr3_aa: CAISESSQTGGAFF; cdr3_nt: TGTGCCATCAGTGAGTCTAGCCAAACCGGAGGGGCTTTCTTT
j_call: TRBJ2-7; d_call: .; v_call: TRBV28; cdr3_length: 13; clone_size: .; cdr3_aa: CASSLESAYEQYF; cdr3_nt: TGTGCCAGCAGTTTAGAATCAGCCTACGAGCAGTACTTC
j_call: TRBJ1-1; d_call: .; v_call: TRBV5-1; cdr3_length: 15; clone_size: .; cdr3_aa: CASSLTGSGDTEAFF; cdr3_nt: TGCGCCAGCAGCTTAACGGGAAGCGGGGACACTGAAGCTTTCTTT
j_call: TRBJ2-7; d_call: .; v_call: TRBV11-3; cdr3_length: 13; clone_size: .; cdr3_aa: CASSRGLSYEQYF; cdr3_nt: TGTGCCAGCAGCCGAGGACTTAGCTACGAGCAGTACTTC
j_call: TRBJ1-5; d_call: .; v_call: TRBV1; cdr3_length: 14; clone_size: few; cdr3_aa: CTSSRRDRDRPQHF; cdr3_nt: TGCACCAGCAGCCGCCGGGACAGAGATAGGCCCCAGCATTTT
j_call: TRBJ2-3; d_call: .; v_call: TRBV27; cdr3_length: 13; clone_size: .; cdr3_aa: CARRIDFSDTQYF; cdr3_nt: TGTGCCAGACGAATAGACTTCTCAGATACGCAGTATTTT
j_call: TRBJ2-6; d_call: .; v_call: TRBV4-3; cdr3_length: 16; clone_size: .; cdr3_aa: CASSQEGSSGANVLTF; cdr3_nt: TGCGCCAGCAGCCAAGAAGGGAGCTCTGGGGCCAACGTCCTGACTTTC
j_call: TRBJ2-7; d_call: .; v_call: TRBV5-1; cdr3_length: 16; clone_size: .; cdr3_aa: CASSRRSIQGSYEQYF; cdr3_nt: TGCGCCAGCAGCCGGAGGTCCATCCAGGGCTCCTACGAGCAGTACTTC
j_call: TRBJ2-3; d_call: TRBD1; v_call: TRBV6-1; cdr3_length: 15; clone_size: .; cdr3_aa: CASSTGTGGADTQYF; cdr3_nt: TGTGCCAGCAGCACCGGGACAGGGGGGGCAGATACGCAGTATTTT
j_call: TRBJ1-6; d_call: TRBD1; v_call: TRBV7-3; cdr3_length: 14; clone_size: .; cdr3_aa: CASSLGQEDSPLHF; cdr3_nt: TGTGCCAGCAGCTTGGGACAGGAGGATTCACCCCTCCACTTT
j_call: TRBJ2-2; d_call: .; v_call: TRBV19; cdr3_length: 14; clone_size: .; cdr3_aa: CASTRGANTGELFF; cdr3_nt: TGTGCCTCTACCCGGGGCGCGAACACCGGGGAGCTGTTTTTT
j_call: TRBJ2-7; d_call: TRBD1; v_call: TRBV28; cdr3_length: 16; clone_size: .; cdr3_aa: CASSLSRGTGASEQYF; cdr3_nt: TGTGCCAGCAGCCTCTCCCGCGGGACAGGGGCAAGCGAGCAGTACTTC
j_call: TRBJ2-3; d_call: .; v_call: TRBV27; cdr3_length: 15; clone_size: .; cdr3_aa: CASSDGQPSTDTQYF; cdr3_nt: TGTGCCAGTTCTGACGGACAGCCTAGCACAGATACGCAGTATTTT
j_call: TRBJ1-2; d_call: .; v_call: TRBV30; cdr3_length: 13; clone_size: .; cdr3_aa: CAWSVNRRYGYTF; cdr3_nt: TGTGCCTGGAGTGTCAACAGGCGCTATGGCTACACCTTC
j_call: TRBJ2-7; d_call: .; v_call: TRBV9; cdr3_length: 14; clone_size: .; cdr3_aa: CASSVAGGVYEQYF; cdr3_nt: TGTGCCAGCAGCGTAGCCGGGGGTGTTTACGAGCAGTACTTC
j_call: TRBJ2-7; d_call: TRBD1; v_call: TRBV29-1; cdr3_length: 14; clone_size: .; cdr3_aa: CSAAGTGLRDEQYF; cdr3_nt: TGCAGCGCGGCAGGGACAGGGTTAAGGGACGAGCAGTACTTC
j_call: TRBJ2-1; d_call: TRBD2; v_call: TRBV4-2; cdr3_length: 16; clone_size: .; cdr3_aa: CASSQGGLAGVNEQFF; cdr3_nt: TGTGCCAGCAGCCAAGGGGGACTAGCGGGGGTCAATGAGCAGTTCTTC
j_call: TRBJ2-2; d_call: TRBD2; v_call: TRBV5-4; cdr3_length: 17; clone_size: .; cdr3_aa: CASSTGGGEGRTGELFF; cdr3_nt: TGTGCCAGCAGTACCGGTGGCGGGGAGGGCCGGACCGGGGAGCTGTTTTTT
j_call: TRBJ2-7; d_call: .; v_call: TRBV18; cdr3_length: 15; clone_size: few; cdr3_aa: CASSPRPGSDYEQYF; cdr3_nt: TGTGCCAGCTCACCCCGGCCCGGCAGCGACTACGAGCAGTACTTC
j_call: TRBJ1-4; d_call: .; v_call: TRBV18; cdr3_length: 17; clone_size: few; cdr3_aa: CASSPLRISATNEKLFF; cdr3_nt: TGTGCCAGCTCACCATTAAGAATTTCGGCAACTAATGAAAAACTGTTTTTT
j_call: TRBJ2-7; d_call: .; v_call: TRBV30; cdr3_length: 16; clone_size: once; cdr3_aa: CAWSVSGAGETYEQYF; cdr3_nt: TGTGCCTGGAGTGTCTCCGGGGCAGGGGAGACCTACGAGCAGTACTTC
j_call: TRBJ2-2; d_call: TRBD1; v_call: TRBV19; cdr3_length: 16; clone_size: .; cdr3_aa: CASSEGQGAGTGELFF; cdr3_nt: TGTGCCAGTAGTGAGGGACAGGGGGCGGGCACCGGGGAGCTGTTTTTT
j_call: TRBJ2-7; d_call: .; v_call: TRBV7-2; cdr3_length: 13; clone_size: few; cdr3_aa: CASSGGNSYEQYF; cdr3_nt: TGTGCCAGCAGTGGCGGGAACTCCTACGAGCAGTACTTC
j_call: TRBJ1-5; d_call: TRBD1; v_call: TRBV19; cdr3_length: 15; clone_size: .; cdr3_aa: CASRRGQGANQPQHF; cdr3_nt: TGTGCCAGTAGGAGGGGACAGGGGGCCAATCAGCCCCAGCATTTT
j_call: TRBJ2-5; d_call: TRBD2; v_call: TRBV2; cdr3_length: 13; clone_size: .; cdr3_aa: CASSSGGGETQYF; cdr3_nt: TGTGCCAGCAGTAGCGGGGGGGGAGAGACCCAGTACTTC
j_call: TRBJ2-2; d_call: TRBD1; v_call: TRBV29-1; cdr3_length: 16; clone_size: .; cdr3_aa: CSVEGIRGLDTGELFF; cdr3_nt: TGCAGCGTTGAAGGCATTAGGGGGCTCGACACCGGGGAGCTGTTTTTT
j_call: TRBJ2-1; d_call: .; v_call: TRBV5-6; cdr3_length: 11; clone_size: .; cdr3_aa: CASSLVGLQFF; cdr3_nt: TGTGCCAGCAGCTTGGTCGGGCTCCAGTTCTTC
j_call: TRBJ2-3; d_call: TRBD1; v_call: TRBV18; cdr3_length: 15; clone_size: .; cdr3_aa: CASSPAGTGVDTQYF; cdr3_nt: TGTGCCAGCTCACCGGCCGGGACAGGGGTAGATACGCAGTATTTT